The 3 T cell receptor beta chains below all came from one sample that was sequenced in a study of metastatic and nonmetastatic thyroid tumors. TCRdb re-called clones from the PCR reads using MiXCR. This table holds under 40,000 clones, 16% found once. Patients had received no treatment of any kind before thyroid surgery. Material for sequencing was blood. The receptors derive from a female donor with papillary thyroid cancer or a benign thyroid nodule (not recorded which). Some clones in this sample may be carry-over from other donors' samples.

Concerning this clone itself: A much larger clonotype is one base distant, so this may be a read error. At the DNA level, this CDR3 is encoded by other sequences in the same sample as well. The gene calls are TRBV15 and TRBJ2-3; 8 bases are shared with TRBD2. The CDR3 totals 16 residues. Germline V lookup: CDR1 LNHNV, CDR2 YYDKDF (reference sequence). V dropped 5 bases and J dropped 6; count of bases not matched to a gene: 13. The CDR3 nucleotides read TGTGCCACCAGCTGGAGTGGGGGGGGCGGGAGGGATACGCAGTATTTT. Translating it yields CATSWSGGGGRDTQYF. The variable domain in full, completed from reference TRBV15 and TRBJ2-3, reads DAMVIQNPRYQVTQFGKPVTLSCSQTLNHNVMYWYQQKSSQAPKLLFHYYDKDFNNEADTPDNFQSRRPNTSFCFLDIRSPGLGDTAMYLCATSWSGGGGRDTQYFGPGTRLTVL.

The genes are TRBV7-6 and TRBJ2-1; D is perhaps TRBD1 or TRBD2 (6 bases each). Germline-derived CDR1 and CDR2 are SGHVS and FNYEAQ. The length of the CDR3 is 16 residues. CDR3 in amino acids: CAGSPTGRPQYNEQFF. The CDR3 bases are TGTGCTGGCAGCCCCACAGGGAGGCCTCAATACAATGAGCAGTTCTTC.

This clone was recorded at least ten times. V and J are TRBV11-2 and TRBJ2-3; D ambiguous. Trimming left V 7 bases short and J 6 bases short, with 8 bases between. This CDR3 is 11 amino acids long. Germline CDR1 reads SGHAT; CDR2 reads FQNNGV. CDR3 region: CASTPRDTQYF. For the CDR3, the DNA is TGTGCCAGCACCCCACGGGATACGCAGTATTTT. Looking up the rest from reference TRBV11-2 and TRBJ2-3 gives the full variable domain: EAGVAQSPRYKIIEKRQSVAFWCNPISGHATLYWYQQILGQGPKLLIQFQNNGVVDDSQLPKDRFSAERLKGVDSTLKIQPAKLEDSAVYLCASTPRDTQYFGPGTRLTVL.